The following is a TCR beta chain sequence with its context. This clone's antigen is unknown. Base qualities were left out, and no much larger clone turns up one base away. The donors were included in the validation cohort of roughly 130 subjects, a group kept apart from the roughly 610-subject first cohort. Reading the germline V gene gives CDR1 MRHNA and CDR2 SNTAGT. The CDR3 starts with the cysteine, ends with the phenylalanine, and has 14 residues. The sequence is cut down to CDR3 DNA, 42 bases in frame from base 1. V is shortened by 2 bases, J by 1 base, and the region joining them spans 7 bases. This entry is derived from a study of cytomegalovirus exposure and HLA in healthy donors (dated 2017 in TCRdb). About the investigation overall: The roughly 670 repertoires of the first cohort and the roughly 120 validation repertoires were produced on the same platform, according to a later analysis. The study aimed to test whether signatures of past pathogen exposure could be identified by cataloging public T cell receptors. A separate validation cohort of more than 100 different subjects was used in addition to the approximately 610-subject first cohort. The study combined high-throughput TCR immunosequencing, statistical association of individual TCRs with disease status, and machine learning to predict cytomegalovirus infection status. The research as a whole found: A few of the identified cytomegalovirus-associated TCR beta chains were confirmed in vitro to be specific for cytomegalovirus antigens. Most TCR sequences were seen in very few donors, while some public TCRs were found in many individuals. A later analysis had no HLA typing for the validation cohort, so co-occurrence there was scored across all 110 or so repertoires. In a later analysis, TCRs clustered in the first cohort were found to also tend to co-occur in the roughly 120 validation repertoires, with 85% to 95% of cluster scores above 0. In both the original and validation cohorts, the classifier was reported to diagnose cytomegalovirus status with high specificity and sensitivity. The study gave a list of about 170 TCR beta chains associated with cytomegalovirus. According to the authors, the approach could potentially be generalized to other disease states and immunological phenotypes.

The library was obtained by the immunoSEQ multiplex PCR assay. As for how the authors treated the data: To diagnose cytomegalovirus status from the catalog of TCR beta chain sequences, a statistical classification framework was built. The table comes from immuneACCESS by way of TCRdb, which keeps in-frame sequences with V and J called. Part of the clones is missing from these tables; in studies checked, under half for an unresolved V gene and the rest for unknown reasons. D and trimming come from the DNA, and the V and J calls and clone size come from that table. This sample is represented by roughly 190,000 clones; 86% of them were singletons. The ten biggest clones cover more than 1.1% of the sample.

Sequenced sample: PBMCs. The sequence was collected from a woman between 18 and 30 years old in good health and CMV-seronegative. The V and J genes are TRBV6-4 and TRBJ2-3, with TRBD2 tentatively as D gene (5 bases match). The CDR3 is CASSDVGGTDTQYF. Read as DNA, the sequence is TGTGCCAGCAGTGACGTCGGGGGCACAGATACGCAGTATTTT.